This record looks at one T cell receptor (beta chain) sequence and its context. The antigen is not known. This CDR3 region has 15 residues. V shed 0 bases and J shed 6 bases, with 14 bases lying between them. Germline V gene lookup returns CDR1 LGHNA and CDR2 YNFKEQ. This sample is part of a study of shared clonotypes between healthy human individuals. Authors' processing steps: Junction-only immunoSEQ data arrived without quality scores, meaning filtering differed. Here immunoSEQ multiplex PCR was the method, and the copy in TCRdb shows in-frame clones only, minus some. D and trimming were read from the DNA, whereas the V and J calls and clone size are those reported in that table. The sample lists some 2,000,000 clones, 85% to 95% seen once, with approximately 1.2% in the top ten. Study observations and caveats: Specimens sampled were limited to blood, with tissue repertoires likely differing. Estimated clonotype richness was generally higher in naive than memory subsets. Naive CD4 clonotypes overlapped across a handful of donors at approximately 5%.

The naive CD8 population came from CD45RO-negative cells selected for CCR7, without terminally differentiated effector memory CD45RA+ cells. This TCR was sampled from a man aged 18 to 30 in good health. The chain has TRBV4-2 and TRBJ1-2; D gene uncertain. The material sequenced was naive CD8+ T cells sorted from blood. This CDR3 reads CASSQDPRTANGYTF. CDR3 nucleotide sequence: TGTGCCAGCAGCCAAGATCCCCGGACGGCTAATGGCTACACCTTC.